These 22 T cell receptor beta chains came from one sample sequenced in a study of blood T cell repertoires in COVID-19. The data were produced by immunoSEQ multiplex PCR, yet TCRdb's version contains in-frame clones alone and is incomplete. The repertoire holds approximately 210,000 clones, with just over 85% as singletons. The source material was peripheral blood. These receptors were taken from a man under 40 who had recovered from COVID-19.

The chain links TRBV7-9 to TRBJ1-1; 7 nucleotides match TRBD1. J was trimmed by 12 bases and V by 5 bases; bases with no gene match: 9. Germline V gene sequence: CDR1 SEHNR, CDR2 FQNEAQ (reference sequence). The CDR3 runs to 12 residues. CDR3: CASSLDHRGTFF. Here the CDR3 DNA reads TGTGCCAGCAGCCTTGATCACAGGGGAACTTTCTTT.

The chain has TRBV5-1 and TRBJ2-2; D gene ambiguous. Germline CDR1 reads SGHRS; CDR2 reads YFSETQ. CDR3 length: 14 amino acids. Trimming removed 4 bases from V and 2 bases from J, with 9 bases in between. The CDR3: CASSQDFNTGELFF. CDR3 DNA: TGCGCCAGCAGCCAGGATTTTAACACCGGGGAGCTGTTTTTT.

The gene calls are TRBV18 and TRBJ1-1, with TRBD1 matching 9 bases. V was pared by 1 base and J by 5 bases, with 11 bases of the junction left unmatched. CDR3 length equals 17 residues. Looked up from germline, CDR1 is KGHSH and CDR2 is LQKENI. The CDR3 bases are TGTGCCAGCTCACCACGGACAGGGGACGCCGGGGGGACTGAAGCTTTCTTT. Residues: CASSPRTGDAGGTEAFF. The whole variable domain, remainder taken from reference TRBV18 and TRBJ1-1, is NAGVMQNPRHLVRRRGQEARLRCSPMKGHSHVYWYRQLPEEGLKFMVYLQKENIIDESGMPKERFSAEFPKEGPSILRIQQVVRGDSAAYFCASSPRTGDAGGTEAFFGQGTRLTVV.

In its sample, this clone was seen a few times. DNA for the CDR3: TGCGCCAGCAGCTTGTCGGGACAGGGCTCCTACGAGCAGTACTTC. This gives the protein CASSLSGQGSYEQYF. The genes are TRBV5-1 and TRBJ2-7; TRBD1 agrees at 9 bases. Trimming removed 1 base from V and 0 bases from J; junction bases left unmatched: 2. The CDR3 totals 15 residues. Germline V gene sequence: CDR1 SGHRS, CDR2 YFSETQ.

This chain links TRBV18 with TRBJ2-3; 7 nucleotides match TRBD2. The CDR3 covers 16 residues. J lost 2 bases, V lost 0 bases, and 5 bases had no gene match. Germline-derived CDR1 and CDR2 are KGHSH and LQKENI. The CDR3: CASSPPRAGLTDTQYF. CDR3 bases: TGTGCCAGCTCACCACCGCGAGCGGGGCTCACAGATACGCAGTATTTT. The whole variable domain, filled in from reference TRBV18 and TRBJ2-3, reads NAGVMQNPRHLVRRRGQEARLRCSPMKGHSHVYWYRQLPEEGLKFMVYLQKENIIDESGMPKERFSAEFPKEGPSILRIQQVVRGDSAAYFCASSPPRAGLTDTQYFGPGTRLTVL.

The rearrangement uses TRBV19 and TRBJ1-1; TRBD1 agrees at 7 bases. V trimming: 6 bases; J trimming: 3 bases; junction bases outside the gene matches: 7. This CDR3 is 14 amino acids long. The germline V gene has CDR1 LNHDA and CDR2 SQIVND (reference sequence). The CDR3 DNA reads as TGTGCCAGTAGATCCACAGGGGTGGACACTGAAGCTTTCTTT. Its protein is CASRSTGVDTEAFF.

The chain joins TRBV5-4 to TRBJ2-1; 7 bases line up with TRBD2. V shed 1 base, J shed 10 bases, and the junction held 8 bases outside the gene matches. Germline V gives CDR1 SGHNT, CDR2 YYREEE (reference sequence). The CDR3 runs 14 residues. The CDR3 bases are TGTGCCAGCAGCTTGTTTGGGGGGGTGGAGGAGCAGTTCTTC. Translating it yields CASSLFGGVEEQFF. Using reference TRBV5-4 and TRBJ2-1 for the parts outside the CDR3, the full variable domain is ETGVTQSPTHLIKTRGQQVTLRCSSQSGHNTVSWYQQALGQGPQFIFQYYREEENGRGNFPPRFSGLQFPNYSSELNVNALELDDSALYLCASSLFGGVEEQFFGPGTRLTVL.

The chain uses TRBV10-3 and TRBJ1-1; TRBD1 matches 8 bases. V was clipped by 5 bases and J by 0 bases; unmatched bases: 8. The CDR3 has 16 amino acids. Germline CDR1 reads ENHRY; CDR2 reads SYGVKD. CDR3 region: CAISSGQGRMNTEAFF. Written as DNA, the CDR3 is TGTGCCATCAGTTCCGGACAGGGCCGCATGAACACTGAAGCTTTCTTT.

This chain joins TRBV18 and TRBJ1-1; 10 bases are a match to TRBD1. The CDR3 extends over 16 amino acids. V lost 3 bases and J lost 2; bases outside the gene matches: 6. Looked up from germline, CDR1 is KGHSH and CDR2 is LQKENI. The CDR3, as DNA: TGTGCCAGCTCACCGGGGGACAGGGGAAGTAACACTGAAGCTTTCTTT. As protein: CASSPGDRGSNTEAFF.

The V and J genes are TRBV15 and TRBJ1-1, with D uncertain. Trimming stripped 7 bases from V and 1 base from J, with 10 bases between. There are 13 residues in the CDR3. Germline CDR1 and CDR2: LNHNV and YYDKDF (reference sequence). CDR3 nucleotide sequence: TGTGCCACCAATCAGGCAGCGAACACTGAAGCTTTCTTT. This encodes CATNQAANTEAFF.

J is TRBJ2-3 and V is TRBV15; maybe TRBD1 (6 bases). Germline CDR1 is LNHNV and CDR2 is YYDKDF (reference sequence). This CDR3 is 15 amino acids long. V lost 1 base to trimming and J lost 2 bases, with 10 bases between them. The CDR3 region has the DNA TGTGCCACCAGCAGAGGAAACAGGGACACAGATACGCAGTATTTT. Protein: CATSRGNRDTDTQYF.

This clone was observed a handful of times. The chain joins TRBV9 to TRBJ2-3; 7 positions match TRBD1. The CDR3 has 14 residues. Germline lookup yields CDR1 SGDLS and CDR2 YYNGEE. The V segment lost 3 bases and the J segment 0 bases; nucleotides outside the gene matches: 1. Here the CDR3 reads CASSATGSTDTQYF. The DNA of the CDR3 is TGTGCCAGCAGCGCGACAGGGAGCACAGATACGCAGTATTTT.

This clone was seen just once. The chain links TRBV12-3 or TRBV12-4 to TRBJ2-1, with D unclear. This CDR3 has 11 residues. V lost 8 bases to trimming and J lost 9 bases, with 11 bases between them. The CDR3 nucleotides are TGTGCCAGCGCCTATTCCTTTGAGCAGTTCTTC. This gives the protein CASAYSFEQFF.

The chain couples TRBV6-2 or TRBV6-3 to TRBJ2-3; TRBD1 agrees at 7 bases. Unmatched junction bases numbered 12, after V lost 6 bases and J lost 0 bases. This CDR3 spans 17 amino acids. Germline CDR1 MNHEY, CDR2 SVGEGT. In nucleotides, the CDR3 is TGTGCCAGCAGCCCTGAAGGGGGCCTAACGAGCACAGATACGCAGTATTTT. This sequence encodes CASSPEGGLTSTDTQYF.

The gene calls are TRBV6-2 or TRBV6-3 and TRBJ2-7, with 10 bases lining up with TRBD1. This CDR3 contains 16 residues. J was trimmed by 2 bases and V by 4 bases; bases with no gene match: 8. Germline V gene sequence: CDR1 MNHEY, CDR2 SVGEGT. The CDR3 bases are TGTGCCAGCAGTTTCCCGTCCGGGACAGGGGCCTACGAGCAGTACTTC. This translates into CASSFPSGTGAYEQYF.

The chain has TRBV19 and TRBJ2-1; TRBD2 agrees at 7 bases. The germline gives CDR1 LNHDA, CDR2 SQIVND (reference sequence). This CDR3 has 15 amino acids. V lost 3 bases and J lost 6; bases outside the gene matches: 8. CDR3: CASSMRRASGNEQFF. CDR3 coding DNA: TGTGCCAGTAGTATGCGGAGGGCTAGCGGCAATGAGCAGTTCTTC.

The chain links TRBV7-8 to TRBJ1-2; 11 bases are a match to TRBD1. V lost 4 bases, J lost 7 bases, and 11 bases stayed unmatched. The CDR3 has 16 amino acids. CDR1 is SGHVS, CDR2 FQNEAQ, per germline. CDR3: CASSYPGTGGVGGYTF. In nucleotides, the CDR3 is TGTGCCAGCAGCTACCCCGGGACAGGGGGGGTAGGTGGCTACACCTTC.

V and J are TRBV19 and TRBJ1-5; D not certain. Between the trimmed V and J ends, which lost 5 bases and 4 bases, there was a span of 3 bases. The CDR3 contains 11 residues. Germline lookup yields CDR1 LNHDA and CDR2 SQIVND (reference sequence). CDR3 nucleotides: TGTGCCAGTAGTCGTAATCAGCCCCAGCATTTT. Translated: CASSRNQPQHF. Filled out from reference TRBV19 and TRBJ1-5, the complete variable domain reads DGGITQSPKYLFRKEGQNVTLSCEQNLNHDAMYWYRQDPGQGLRLIYYSQIVNDFQKGDIAEGYSVSREKKESFPLTVTSAQKNPTAFYLCASSRNQPQHFGDGTRLSIL.

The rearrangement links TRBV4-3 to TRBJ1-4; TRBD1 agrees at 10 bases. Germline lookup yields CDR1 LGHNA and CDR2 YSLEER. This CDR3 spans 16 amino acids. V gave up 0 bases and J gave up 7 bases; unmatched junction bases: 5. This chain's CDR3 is CASSQEVDRGGEKLFF. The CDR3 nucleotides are TGCGCCAGCAGCCAAGAGGTGGACAGGGGGGGTGAAAAACTGTTTTTT.

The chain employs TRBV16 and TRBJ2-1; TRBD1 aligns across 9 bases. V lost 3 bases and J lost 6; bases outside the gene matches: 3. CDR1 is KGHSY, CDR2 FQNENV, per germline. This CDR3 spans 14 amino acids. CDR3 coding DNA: TGTGCCAGCAGCCACTCGACAGGGGGCAATGAGCAGTTCTTC. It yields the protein CASSHSTGGNEQFF.

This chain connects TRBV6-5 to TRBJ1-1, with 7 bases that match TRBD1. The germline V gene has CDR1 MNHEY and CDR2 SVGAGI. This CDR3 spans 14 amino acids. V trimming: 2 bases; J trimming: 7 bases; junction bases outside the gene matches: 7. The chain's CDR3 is CASSYDTGAYEAFF. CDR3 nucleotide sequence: TGTGCCAGCAGTTACGACACAGGGGCCTATGAAGCTTTCTTT.

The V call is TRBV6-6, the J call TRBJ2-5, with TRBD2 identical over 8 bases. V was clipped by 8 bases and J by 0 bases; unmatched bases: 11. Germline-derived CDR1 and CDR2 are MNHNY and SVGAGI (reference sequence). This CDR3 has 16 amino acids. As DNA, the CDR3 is TGTGCCAGCGGGCGTCGCTTCGGGGGGGACCAAGAGACCCAGTACTTC. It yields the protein CASGRRFGGDQETQYF.